These 29 T cell receptor beta chains were sequenced from one sample in a study of cytomegalovirus exposure and HLA in healthy donors (dated by TCRdb to 2017 to 2019). Library preparation employed the immunoSEQ multiplex PCR assay. This immuneACCESS table, as held by TCRdb, lists in-frame sequences with V and J called but not all clones. Of the missing ones, under half trace to an unresolved V gene in checked studies; the others have no known cause. The sample data list about 300,000 clones, and approximately 87% of these were observed just once. The ten biggest clones cover over 0.85% of the sample. Sequencing was performed on PBMCs. The source of these receptors is a woman between 18 and 29 years old in good health and CMV-seronegative.

This sequence joins TRBV5-1 and TRBJ2-2; 10 bases align to TRBD1. Germline-derived CDR1 and CDR2 are SGHRS and YFSETQ. V trimming: 0 bases; J trimming: 3 bases; junction bases outside the gene matches: 2. The CDR3 extends over 16 amino acids. Here the CDR3 reads CASSLVGTGDTGELFF. The CDR3 DNA is TGCGCCAGCAGCTTGGTGGGGACAGGGGACACCGGGGAGCTGTTTTTT.

The rearrangement links TRBV25-1 to TRBJ2-3; a weak D match, TRBD1 (5 bases). The V end lost 5 bases, the J end lost 3 bases, and 15 bases lay between the germline ends. Germline CDR1 is MGHDK and CDR2 is SYGVNS. This CDR3 contains 15 residues. CDR3 in amino acids: CASSRTMVGTDTQYF. DNA for the CDR3: TGTGCCAGCAGTCGGACAATGGTTGGGACAGATACGCAGTATTTT.

CDR3 loop: CAGGRDRSSYEQYF. The CDR3 nucleotides are TGTGCCGGAGGAAGGGACAGAAGCTCCTACGAGCAGTACTTC. This sequence joins TRBV2 and TRBJ2-7, with 7 bases fitting TRBD1. The germline gives CDR1 SNHLY, CDR2 FYNNEI. The CDR3 totals 14 residues. Trimming removed 11 bases from V and 0 bases from J; junction bases left unmatched: 10.

The CDR3 region is CASSLSTGGVNNQPQHF. In DNA form, the CDR3 reads TGTGCCAGCAGCCTTTCGACCGGGGGGGTTAACAATCAGCCCCAGCATTTT. This chain uses TRBV7-8 with TRBJ1-5, with D possibly TRBD1 on 5 matching bases. The CDR3 is made up of 17 amino acids. V was cut by 5 bases and J by 3 bases, with 20 bases left in between. Germline CDR1 reads SGHVS; CDR2 reads FQNEAQ.

This clone was seen once. This chain joins TRBV5-1 and TRBJ2-7; possibly TRBD1 for D (6 bases). The CDR3 length is 14 residues. Trimming pared 0 bases from V and 6 bases from J, leaving 13 bases between. Per the germline V gene, CDR1 is SGHRS and CDR2 is YFSETQ. CDR3: CASSLAPGVGEQYF. DNA of the CDR3: TGCGCCAGCAGCTTGGCCCCAGGGGTGGGCGAGCAGTACTTC.

This clone was found a few times. The chain has TRBV18 and TRBJ2-7, with TRBD2 matching 7 bases. V shed 1 base and J 6 bases; nucleotides not matched to a gene: 6. Germline V gives CDR1 KGHSH, CDR2 LQKENI. The CDR3 runs 14 residues. The CDR3 spells CASSPQSGGSEQYF. CDR3 nucleotides: TGTGCCAGCTCACCACAGTCGGGAGGTAGCGAGCAGTACTTC.

This chain uses TRBV28 with TRBJ2-5, with 14 bases lining up with TRBD2. The germline V gene encodes CDR1 MDHEN and CDR2 SYDVKM. After removal of 6 bases from V and 2 bases from J, the junction contained 5 bases not matched to a gene. The CDR3 runs to 16 residues. The CDR3 protein is CASRPTSGRVQETQYF. In DNA, the CDR3 is TGTGCCAGCAGACCGACTAGCGGGAGGGTACAAGAGACCCAGTACTTC.

The chain is built from TRBV28 and TRBJ2-1, with 7 bases that match TRBD1. This CDR3 region has 13 residues. Germline CDR1 and CDR2: MDHEN and SYDVKM. V lost 4 bases to trimming and J lost 16 bases; unmatched junction nucleotides: 13. This CDR3 reads CASSSDADRFIFF. As DNA, the CDR3 is TGTGCCAGCAGTTCCGACGCGGACAGGTTCATCTTCTTC.

The chain employs TRBV6-5 and TRBJ2-7, with a weak D call TRBD1 (6 bases). V lost 6 bases, J lost 6 bases, and 18 bases lay in between. Germline loops: CDR1 MNHEY, CDR2 SVGAGI. The CDR3 is 14 residues long. The CDR3 region is CASRQTGFHLEQYF. In DNA form, the CDR3 reads TGTGCCAGCAGACAGACAGGATTCCACCTCGAGCAGTACTTC.

The CDR3 loop is CASSPAGHSRWQQYF. The CDR3 DNA sequence: TGTGCCAGCAGCCCAGCGGGACACTCCCGTTGGCAGCAGTACTTC. The chain carries TRBV28 and TRBJ2-7; D may be TRBD2 (7 bases). The V gene lost 6 bases and the J gene lost 8 bases, with 23 bases spanning the gap. The CDR3 has 15 amino acids. Germline loops: CDR1 MDHEN, CDR2 SYDVKM.

This clone appeared a single time. The chain carries TRBV9 and TRBJ2-1; 10 bases map to TRBD2. J gave up 2 bases and V 3 bases, and 8 bases lay outside the gene matches. This CDR3 comprises 17 residues. Germline CDR1 is SGDLS and CDR2 is YYNGEE. Here the CDR3 DNA reads TGTGCCAGCAGCGACCCTTTAGCGGGAGGCCCCTACAATGAGCAGTTCTTC. Amino acids: CASSDPLAGGPYNEQFF.

This chain joins TRBV7-9 and TRBJ2-1; possibly TRBD2 for D (5 bases). The germline V and J ends were trimmed by 8 bases and 4 bases, with 9 bases remaining between them. CDR3 length equals 12 residues. Per the germline V gene, CDR1 is SEHNR and CDR2 is FQNEAQ (reference sequence). The CDR3 sequence is CASRSEYNEQFF. In nucleotides, the CDR3 is TGTGCCAGCCGTAGCGAGTACAATGAGCAGTTCTTC.

The chain has TRBV6-1 and TRBJ2-5; perhaps TRBD2 as D (6 bases). The CDR3 has 14 residues. V lost 8 bases and J 5 bases, leaving 18 bases between the germline ends. Germline assignment: CDR1 MNHNS and CDR2 SASEGT. The CDR3 sequence is CASATGDYRETQYF. The DNA for the CDR3 is TGTGCCAGCGCTACGGGGGATTATCGGGAGACCCAGTACTTC.

V is TRBV29-1 and J is TRBJ1-2; 8 nucleotides align to TRBD1. J gave up 2 bases and V 2 bases, and 7 bases lay outside the gene matches. CDR1 is SQVTM and CDR2 is ANQGSEA in the germline V gene. CDR3 length: 15 amino acids. CDR3 sequence: CSVEKKRTGNYGYTF. The CDR3 bases are TGCAGCGTTGAAAAAAAGAGGACAGGGAACTATGGCTACACCTTC.

The chain links TRBV7-3 to TRBJ2-7; D is perhaps TRBD1 (7 bases). The CDR3 consists of 13 residues. The germline V gene encodes CDR1 SGHTA and CDR2 FQGTGA. V gave up 5 bases and J gave up 6 bases, with 14 bases separating them. This CDR3 reads CASSPRGESEQYF. The CDR3 nucleotides are TGTGCCAGCAGCCCCAGGGGGGAGTCCGAGCAGTACTTC.

This clone has more than one count but fewer than ten. The J gene is TRBJ1-1, the V gene TRBV5-1; TRBD1 matches 7 bases. Trimming cost V 4 bases and J 4 bases; bases outside gene matches: 7. Per germline, CDR1 SGHRS and CDR2 YFSETQ. The CDR3 runs 14 residues. CDR3: CASSAQTGSTEAFF. Here the CDR3 DNA reads TGCGCCAGCAGCGCCCAGACAGGGTCCACTGAAGCTTTCTTT.

The chain joins TRBV5-5 to TRBJ1-2, with 9 bases aligning to TRBD1. Germline loops: CDR1 SGHKS, CDR2 YYEKEE (reference sequence). The CDR3 runs to 19 residues. Unmatched junction bases numbered 21, after V lost 4 bases and J lost 5 bases. DNA of the CDR3: TGTGCCAGCAGCCTCGAATGGGGACAGGGAATGGGGCGAATGTATGGCTACACCTTC. It is translated as CASSLEWGQGMGRMYGYTF. Supplemented by reference TRBV5-5 and TRBJ1-2, the full variable domain reads DAGVTQSPTHLIKTRGQQVTLRCSPISGHKSVSWYQQVLGQGPQFIFQYYEKEERGRGNFPDRFSARQFPNYSSELNVNALLLGDSALYLCASSLEWGQGMGRMYGYTFGSGTRLTVV.

The rearrangement uses TRBV9 and TRBJ2-1; TRBD2 aligns across 7 bases. The V segment lost 0 bases and the J segment 0 bases; nucleotides outside the gene matches: 6. Germline CDR1 and CDR2: SGDLS and YYNGEE. The CDR3 is 17 amino acids. The CDR3 is CASSVGGGSYSYNEQFF. The CDR3 bases are TGTGCCAGCAGCGTAGGTGGCGGGAGTTACTCCTACAATGAGCAGTTCTTC.

The chain recombines TRBV27 with TRBJ2-7; D may be TRBD1 (5 bases). Germline assignment: CDR1 MNHEY and CDR2 SMNVEV (reference sequence). The CDR3 totals 14 residues. The V end was cut by 5 bases, the J end by 2 bases, with 13 bases between. The CDR3 protein is CASSPQIRAYEQYF. The CDR3 DNA is TGTGCCAGCAGTCCCCAAATCAGGGCCTACGAGCAGTACTTC.

Note on this clone: Distinct nucleotide sequences in the sample also encode this CDR3. The chain recombines TRBV6-5 with TRBJ1-5, with 8 bases matching TRBD1. CDR3 length equals 14 residues. CDR1 is MNHEY, CDR2 SVGAGI, per germline. The junction had 7 bases not matched to a gene; V was cut back by 5 bases and J by 7 bases. This CDR3 is CASSPRQGYQPQHF. The CDR3 DNA follows: TGTGCCAGCAGTCCTCGACAGGGGTACCAGCCCCAGCATTTT.

The J gene is TRBJ1-1, the V gene TRBV30; D call uncertain. CDR3 length: 15 residues. The V and J ends lost 4 bases and 0 bases respectively, with 15 bases between them. The germline V gene encodes CDR1 GTSNPN and CDR2 SVGIG (reference sequence). For the CDR3, the DNA is TGTGCCTGGATATTGTGGGGAGACATGAACACTGAAGCTTTCTTT. The encoded protein is CAWILWGDMNTEAFF.

The chain carries TRBV6-5 and TRBJ2-7; 9 nucleotides line up with TRBD1. V was pared by 7 bases and J by 6 bases, with 13 bases of the junction left unmatched. The germline V gene encodes CDR1 MNHEY and CDR2 SVGAGI. The CDR3 totals 15 residues. CDR3 loop: CASTNSQGASGEQYF. CDR3 in DNA: TGTGCCAGCACCAATTCACAGGGGGCGTCTGGCGAGCAGTACTTC.

V is TRBV11-2 and J is TRBJ1-3; no definite D call. The ends were cut back, 5 bases at V and 0 bases at J, with 11 bases in the middle. The CDR3 sequence is 15 residues long. Germline assignment: CDR1 SGHAT and CDR2 FQNNGV. CDR3 loop: CASSPLILSGNTIYF. The CDR3 DNA is TGTGCCAGCAGCCCACTTATCCTCTCTGGAAACACCATATATTTT.

This clone has a single count. The chain carries TRBV19 and TRBJ1-5, with 7 bases that match TRBD1. This CDR3 has 14 residues. V was pared by 3 bases and J by 4 bases, with 3 bases of the junction left unmatched. Germline V lookup: CDR1 LNHDA, CDR2 SQIVND (reference sequence). The CDR3 coding sequence is TGTGCCAGTAGTATGACAGGGATAAATCAGCCCCAGCATTTT. Translating it yields CASSMTGINQPQHF. The full variable domain, rest sourced from reference TRBV19 and TRBJ1-5, is DGGITQSPKYLFRKEGQNVTLSCEQNLNHDAMYWYRQDPGQGLRLIYYSQIVNDFQKGDIAEGYSVSREKKESFPLTVTSAQKNPTAFYLCASSMTGINQPQHFGDGTRLSIL.

This clone came up a few times. The genes are TRBV6-4 and TRBJ2-2, with TRBD2 matching 11 bases. CDR1 MRHNA and CDR2 SNTAGT come from the germline V gene. The CDR3 has 15 amino acids. With V trimmed by 5 bases and J by 4 bases, 3 bases remained unmatched. For the CDR3, the DNA is TGTGCCAGCAGTACTAGCGGGAGCGGCACCGGGGAGCTGTTTTTT. Translation gives CASSTSGSGTGELFF.

The chain uses TRBV28 and TRBJ2-1, with TRBD2 matching 7 bases. Trimming took 5 bases from V and 0 from J; bases not matched to a gene: 4. The CDR3 totals 15 residues. CDR1 is MDHEN and CDR2 is SYDVKM in the germline V gene. The CDR3 sequence: CASSPLAVSYNEQFF. In nucleotides, the CDR3 is TGTGCCAGCAGTCCCCTAGCGGTCTCCTACAATGAGCAGTTCTTC.

The chain is built from TRBV11-2 and TRBJ2-7; TRBD1 might be the D (6 bases). V was pared by 4 bases and J by 3 bases, with 13 bases between. Germline V gene data show CDR1 as SGHAT and CDR2 as FQNNGV. This CDR3 region has 14 residues. DNA for the CDR3: TGTGCCAGCAGCTCGACAGGCAGAAGCTACGAGCAGTACTTC. Amino acid sequence: CASSSTGRSYEQYF.

V usage is TRBV10-2 and J usage is TRBJ2-5; a weak D match, TRBD1 (7 bases). The V gene lost 6 bases and the J gene lost 4 bases, with 12 bases spanning the gap. This CDR3 region has 13 residues. Germline V gene sequence: CDR1 WSHSY, CDR2 SAAADI. CDR3 amino acids: CASRGGGTETQYF. CDR3 sequence (DNA): TGCGCCAGCAGAGGAGGGGGCACAGAGACCCAGTACTTC.

The chain has TRBV4-3 and TRBJ1-1, with a possible D match to TRBD1 (6 bases). Looked up from germline, CDR1 is LGHNA and CDR2 is YSLEER. CDR3 length: 14 amino acids. Trimming removed 4 bases at V and 4 bases at J, with 13 bases between. DNA for the CDR3: TGCGCCAGCAGCCCATCGGGAGGGGGCACTGAAGCTTTCTTT. Translating it yields CASSPSGGGTEAFF.